This TCR beta chain was documented in a study of persistence of HIV-infected CD4 T cells. Study in general: Suppressive ART had lasted a median of around 8 years.

Germline trimming cut 0 bases from V and 0 bases from J; bases unmatched to any gene: 5. Germline values: CDR1 SGHRS, CDR2 YFSETQ. The CDR3 consists of 18 residues. The sample holds a few counts of this clone. Its specificity is not known. Cells were stimulated with CMV-infected fibroblast lysates at roughly 10 ug/mL. Sorting selected CD4+ T cells upregulating both CD40 ligand and CD69. Donors were HIV-1-infected adults who began suppressive ART during chronic infection. Inclusion required CMV-positive serology and CD4+ counts above 400 cells/uL. The immunoSEQ assay was version 4, run in survey mode. The table came from immunoSEQ multiplex PCR; TCRdb's copy has only in-frame clones and leaves some out. Counted here are under 15,000 clones, about three quarters occurring once; the ten biggest clones make up 17%. Broader study findings: Degenerate expanded CDR3beta sequences were enriched among CMV- and Gag-responding cells.

Specimen: CD4+ T cells sorted from PBMCs after approximately 18-hour stimulation, collected from a patient who received antiretroviral therapy. The origin of this receptor is an adult man with HIV who was CMV-seropositive. The chain links TRBV5-1 to TRBJ2-1; 11 bases match TRBD2. The CDR3 spells CASSLGLAGGISYNEQFF. The CDR3 DNA sequence: TGCGCCAGCAGCTTGGGGCTAGCGGGGGGAATCTCCTACAATGAGCAGTTCTTC.